The 25 T cell receptor beta chains below all came from one sample that was sequenced in a study of cytomegalovirus exposure and HLA in healthy donors. The PCR employed 60 Vbeta primers together with 13 Jbeta primers. Assay: immunoSEQ multiplex PCR; the TCRdb copy retains only in-frame clones and omits some. The data contain under 150,000 clones, roughly 83% of them singletons. The specimen sequenced was PBMCs. These receptors were collected from a man aged 40-49 years in good health and CMV-seropositive.

The rearrangement uses TRBV7-9 and TRBJ2-3; perhaps TRBD1 as D (5 bases). Trimming removed 5 bases at V and 4 bases at J, with 10 bases between. CDR3 length: 13 amino acids. Germline CDR1 is SEHNR and CDR2 is FQNEAQ (reference sequence). CDR3 residues: CASSGAMADTQYF. For the CDR3, the DNA is TGTGCCAGCAGCGGGGCTATGGCAGATACGCAGTATTTT. Looking up the rest from reference TRBV7-9 and TRBJ2-3 gives the full variable domain: DTGVSQNPRHKITKRGQNVTFRCDPISEHNRLYWYRQTLGQGPEFLTYFQNEAQLEKSRLLSDRFSAERPKGSFSTLEIQRTEQGDSAMYLCASSGAMADTQYFGPGTRLTVL.

This chain uses TRBV4-1 with TRBJ1-1; 9 bases are a match to TRBD1. CDR1 and CDR2 from the germline V gene are MGHRA and YSYEKL. J gave up 1 base and V 3 bases, and 3 bases lay outside the gene matches. The CDR3 covers 15 residues. The CDR3 DNA sequence: TGCGCCAGCAGCCAGGAGGGACAGGGGAACACTGAAGCTTTCTTT. Amino acid sequence: CASSQEGQGNTEAFF.

The chain is built from TRBV29-1 and TRBJ2-3, with 8 positions matching TRBD1. The CDR3 covers 14 residues. Germline values: CDR1 SQVTM, CDR2 ANQGSEA. Trimming cost V 5 bases and J 2 bases; bases outside gene matches: 6. CDR3 amino acids: CSVTQGAVTDTQYF. CDR3 in DNA: TGCAGCGTTACGCAGGGGGCGGTCACAGATACGCAGTATTTT.

The chain combines TRBV6-5 with TRBJ2-7, with 7 bases identical to TRBD2. The V gene's germline CDR1 is MNHEY and CDR2 SVGAGI. The CDR3 spans 13 residues. With V trimmed by 11 bases and J by 1 base, 8 bases remained unmatched. The CDR3, as DNA: TGTGCCGCGACGGGGGAGGGGTCCTACGAGCAGTACTTC. Protein: CAATGEGSYEQYF.

V and J are TRBV5-4 and TRBJ2-5; D may be TRBD1 (6 bases). With 4 bases removed from V and 3 bases from J, the gap between germline ends came to 13 bases. The length of the CDR3 is 14 residues. Germline CDR1 reads SGHNT; CDR2 reads YYREEE (reference sequence). DNA of the CDR3: TGTGCCAGCAGCGGAAGGGACAAAGAAGAGACCCAGTACTTC. Its protein is CASSGRDKEETQYF.

The V and J genes are TRBV7-2 and TRBJ2-3; D gene unclear. CDR3 length equals 12 residues. V was cut by 3 bases and J by 2 bases, with 3 bases left in between. Germline assignment: CDR1 SGHTA and CDR2 FQGNSA. CDR3 protein: CASSFYTDTQYF. For the CDR3, the DNA is TGTGCCAGCAGCTTTTACACAGATACGCAGTATTTT.

This clone has just a few counts. V and J are TRBV13 and TRBJ2-1; 8 bases fit TRBD1. Germline trimming cut 3 bases from V and 6 bases from J; bases unmatched to any gene: 7. This CDR3 has 15 residues. The germline CDR1 and CDR2 sequences are PRHDT and FYEKMQ (reference sequence). DNA of the CDR3: TGTGCCAGCAGCTTCTATAATACAGGGGGCAATGAGCAGTTCTTC. It translates to CASSFYNTGGNEQFF.

The gene calls are TRBV2 and TRBJ2-6; weak D call: TRBD2 (5 bases). The length of the CDR3 is 14 residues. Per the germline V gene, CDR1 is SNHLY and CDR2 is FYNNEI. V lost 6 bases, J lost 0 bases, and 6 bases lay in between. For the CDR3, the DNA is TGTGCCAGCAGCCGGGGCTCTGGGGCCAACGTCCTGACTTTC. Residues: CASSRGSGANVLTF.

For this clone: This sample also contains other DNA sequences that code for the same CDR3. The chain recombines TRBV2 with TRBJ2-2; 7 bases align to TRBD2. There are 15 residues in the CDR3. V lost 6 bases, J lost 0 bases, and 4 bases stayed unmatched. The germline V gene has CDR1 SNHLY and CDR2 FYNNEI. The CDR3 bases are TGTGCCAGCAGCCCCGGACTAGCGAACACCGGGGAGCTGTTTTTT. Protein product: CASSPGLANTGELFF.

The chain carries TRBV10-2 and TRBJ2-4, with D maybe TRBD1 (5 bases). The CDR3 has 13 amino acids. Germline-derived CDR1 and CDR2 are WSHSY and SAAADI. V shed 7 bases and J shed 3 bases, with 10 bases lying between them. The CDR3 bases are TGCGCCAGCATGACAGTGGGCAAAAACATTCAGTACTTC. It translates to CASMTVGKNIQYF.

There are a few counts of this clone. This chain connects TRBV4-1 to TRBJ2-5, with D perhaps matching TRBD2 (6 bases). The CDR3 runs to 16 residues. The ends were cut back, 3 bases at V and 5 bases at J, with 19 bases in the middle. Germline lookup yields CDR1 MGHRA and CDR2 YSYEKL. The CDR3 spells CASSHVSPGEGETQYF. The CDR3 DNA follows: TGCGCCAGCAGCCATGTCTCTCCGGGAGAGGGGGAGACCCAGTACTTC.

V usage is TRBV7-9 and J usage is TRBJ2-7, with D tentatively TRBD2 (6 bases). Per germline, CDR1 SEHNR and CDR2 FQNEAQ (reference sequence). The V gene lost 3 bases and the J gene lost 1 base, with 10 bases spanning the gap. The CDR3 spans 14 residues. CDR3 in amino acids: CASSLGGISYEQYF. For the CDR3, the DNA is TGTGCCAGCAGCTTGGGCGGGATTTCCTACGAGCAGTACTTC.

The V and J genes are TRBV13 and TRBJ1-6; D ambiguous. V was clipped by 5 bases and J by 6 bases, with 2 bases between them. CDR1 PRHDT and CDR2 FYEKMQ come from the germline V gene (reference sequence). The CDR3 consists of 11 residues. CDR3 DNA: TGTGCCAGCAGCCGTAATTCACCCCTCCACTTT. Its protein product is CASSRNSPLHF.

V usage is TRBV5-6 and J usage is TRBJ2-2, with D perhaps TRBD1 (5 bases). With 3 bases removed from V and 4 bases from J, the gap between germline ends came to 16 bases. CDR1 is SGHDT, CDR2 YYEEEE, per germline. This CDR3 is built from 16 residues. The CDR3 DNA sequence: TGTGCCAGCAGCTCCCGGCCAAGGGGCGTCACCGGGGAGCTGTTTTTT. This sequence encodes CASSSRPRGVTGELFF.

The genes are TRBV14 and TRBJ2-5, with D possibly matching TRBD1 (6 bases). Germline V gene sequence: CDR1 SGHDN, CDR2 FVKESK. This CDR3 region has 15 residues. Trimming left V 4 bases short and J 5 bases short, with 17 bases between. The DNA for the CDR3 is TGTGCCAGCAGCCCTGTGACAGGAGGCAGGGAGACCCAGTACTTC. Residues: CASSPVTGGRETQYF. The full variable domain, its missing parts supplied by reference TRBV14 and TRBJ2-5, is EAGVTQFPSHSVIEKGQTVTLRCDPISGHDNLYWYRRVMGKEIKFLLHFVKESKQDESGMPNNRFLAERTGGTYSTLKVQPAELEDSGVYFCASSPVTGGRETQYFGPGTRLLVL.

V and J are TRBV5-1 and TRBJ1-4; tentative D call: TRBD1 (6 bases). The germline gives CDR1 SGHRS, CDR2 YFSETQ. Trimming left V 1 base short and J 1 base short, with 11 bases between. The CDR3 extends over 16 amino acids. CDR3 in DNA: TGCGCCAGCAGCTTGTCACTACAGGGAACTAATGAAAAACTGTTTTTT. This sequence encodes CASSLSLQGTNEKLFF.

The chain employs TRBV6-5 and TRBJ2-3; 13 bases are shared with TRBD2. Germline loops: CDR1 MNHEY, CDR2 SVGAGI. The J segment lost 7 bases and the V segment lost 6 bases, leaving 7 bases of the junction unmatched. The length of the CDR3 is 15 residues. The CDR3 DNA reads as TGTGCCAGCAGGCGACTAGCGGGAGGTATCCATACGCAGTATTTT. The encoded protein is CASRRLAGGIHTQYF.

The rearrangement joins TRBV6-6 to TRBJ2-7; the D is unclear. Trimming took off 5 bases at V and 4 bases at J, with 9 bases between the two ends. The germline gives CDR1 MNHNY, CDR2 SVGAGI (reference sequence). CDR3 size: 12 residues. CDR3 amino acids: CASSGQQYEQYF. The CDR3 DNA sequence: TGTGCCAGCAGTGGGCAGCAGTACGAGCAGTACTTC.

V is TRBV5-1 and J is TRBJ2-1; D remains unclear. The V gene lost 5 bases and the J gene lost 4 bases, with 16 bases spanning the gap. CDR1 SGHRS and CDR2 YFSETQ come from the germline V gene. The CDR3 loop spans 15 amino acids. Here the CDR3 DNA reads TGCGCCAGCAGGCCTCTTGAATCTCGGTACAATGAGCAGTTCTTC. Translating gives CASRPLESRYNEQFF.

The rearrangement uses TRBV10-3 and TRBJ2-3, with 8 bases lining up with TRBD2. Germline CDR1 ENHRY, CDR2 SYGVKD. V was pared by 10 bases and J by 5 bases, with 14 bases of the junction left unmatched. The CDR3 spans 15 residues. The CDR3 is CATQRVSLAGDTQYF. For the CDR3, the DNA is TGTGCCACGCAGAGGGTTTCGCTAGCGGGAGATACGCAGTATTTT.

The chain is built from TRBV7-2 and TRBJ2-7, with a weak D call TRBD2 (6 bases). Trimming shortened V by 1 base and J by 5 bases, and 6 bases separated the two germline ends. The germline V gene has CDR1 SGHTA and CDR2 FQGNSA. The CDR3 covers 12 residues. The CDR3 DNA sequence: TGTGCCAGCAGCTTAGGGGAGGACGAGCAGTACTTC. Its protein product is CASSLGEDEQYF.

This chain connects TRBV7-8 to TRBJ2-7; TRBD2 might be the D (6 bases). The V gene lost 3 bases and the J gene lost 7 bases, with 16 bases spanning the gap. This CDR3 has 14 residues. CDR1 SGHVS and CDR2 FQNEAQ come from the germline V gene. The CDR3 loop reads CASSFGPLAREQYF. The CDR3 coding sequence is TGTGCCAGCAGCTTCGGACCCCTAGCGAGGGAGCAGTACTTC.

This rearrangement joins TRBV27 to TRBJ2-3; TRBD2 matches at 7 bases. Per germline, CDR1 MNHEY and CDR2 SMNVEV (reference sequence). The CDR3 is 20 amino acids. The V and J ends lost 7 bases and 0 bases, in that order; junction bases with no gene match: 22. The CDR3 spells CASTKLGGGMAALSTDTQYF. The CDR3, as DNA: TGTGCCAGCACTAAGTTGGGGGGGGGTATGGCGGCCCTTAGCACAGATACGCAGTATTTT.

The chain combines TRBV27 with TRBJ2-2; maybe TRBD1 (5 bases). This CDR3 has 14 residues. Germline assignment: CDR1 MNHEY and CDR2 SMNVEV (reference sequence). Trimming stripped 7 bases from V and 0 bases from J, with 9 bases between. CDR3 DNA: TGTGCCAGCAAGGGGAATTCGAACACCGGGGAGCTGTTTTTT. It encodes CASKGNSNTGELFF.

This clone was detected only a few times. This sequence joins TRBV9 and TRBJ2-5; 10 bases are a match to TRBD1. The trim removed 3 bases at V and 4 bases at J, leaving 6 bases unmatched. This CDR3 is 15 amino acids long. Germline CDR1 and CDR2: SGDLS and YYNGEE. The CDR3 DNA reads TGTGCCAGCAGCGAGGGGACAGGGGTGGGAGAGACCCAGTACTTC. Translated: CASSEGTGVGETQYF.